These 28 T cell receptor beta chains share one sample of origin, sequenced in a study of sequential checkpoint blockade in melanoma. Specified treatment: randomized to nivolumab then ipilimumab (arm A) or the reverse (arm B). Produced via immunoSEQ multiplex PCR; TCRdb's table is partial and in-frame only. The sample includes approximately 3,600 clones, 50% to 60% seen only once; the top ten take about 80%. The specimen was CD8+ T cells sorted from blood (inferred from file names), collected from a patient given nivolumab and ipilimumab in sequence. The receptors here all came from a human donor with melanoma.

The genes are TRBV6-5 and TRBJ2-5; 11 nucleotides line up with TRBD2. V shed 0 bases, J shed 5 bases, and the junction held 2 bases outside the gene matches. Per germline, CDR1 MNHEY and CDR2 SVGAGI. This CDR3 comprises 15 residues. DNA of the CDR3: TGTGCCAGCAGTTACTCGACTAGCGGGGTCGAGACCCAGTACTTC. As protein: CASSYSTSGVETQYF.

The chain has TRBV28 and TRBJ2-1, with D possibly matching TRBD2 (6 bases). CDR1 and CDR2 (germline): MDHEN, SYDVKM. Deletions cut 3 bases from V and 7 bases from J, with 22 bases between. This CDR3 contains 17 residues. This CDR3 reads CASSFALGRSTRNEQFF. The CDR3 nucleotides read TGTGCCAGCAGTTTTGCGTTGGGGAGGAGCACACGTAATGAGCAGTTCTTC. Supplemented by reference TRBV28 and TRBJ2-1, the full variable domain reads DVKVTQSSRYLVKRTGEKVFLECVQDMDHENMFWYRQDPGLGLRLIYFSYDVKMKEKGDIPEGYSVSREKKERFSLILESASTNQTSMYLCASSFALGRSTRNEQFFGPGTRLTVL.

This CDR3 is CASSGLAETYQETQYF. The CDR3 coding sequence is TGTGCCAGCAGCGGTCTAGCGGAGACGTACCAAGAGACCCAGTACTTC. The genes are TRBV7-9 and TRBJ2-5; 7 bases agree with TRBD2. Germline V gene data show CDR1 as SEHNR and CDR2 as FQNEAQ (reference sequence). Trimming cost V 5 bases and J 0 bases; bases outside gene matches: 9. This CDR3 region has 16 residues.

The J gene is TRBJ2-5, the V gene TRBV7-3, with TRBD2 matching 7 bases. The CDR3 loop spans 16 amino acids. V lost 4 bases, J lost 2 bases, and 10 bases stayed unmatched. Germline CDR1 is SGHTA and CDR2 is FQGTGA. CDR3 nucleotides: TGTGCCAGCAGCTCACTGGGGGGGGACTGGCAAGAGACCCAGTACTTC. Its protein product is CASSSLGGDWQETQYF.

The rearrangement uses TRBV27 and TRBJ1-3; D may be TRBD1 (5 bases). Deletions cut 2 bases from V and 2 bases from J, with 16 bases between. The CDR3 has 17 amino acids. Per germline, CDR1 MNHEY and CDR2 SMNVEV (reference sequence). CDR3 region: CASSLTPGGGPGNTIYF. In DNA form, the CDR3 reads TGTGCCAGCAGTTTAACCCCAGGCGGGGGACCTGGAAACACCATATATTTT.

The chain couples TRBV7-6 to TRBJ1-3, with D hard to call. Trimming removed 0 bases from V and 1 base from J, with 10 bases in between. Germline loops: CDR1 SGHVS, CDR2 FNYEAQ. The CDR3 is 16 residues long. CDR3 sequence (DNA): TGTGCCAGCAGCTTAGCGTTATCCCAGTCTGGAAACACCATATATTTT. This translates into CASSLALSQSGNTIYF.

V and J are TRBV28 and TRBJ2-4; 9 positions agree with TRBD1. In germline, CDR1 is MDHEN, CDR2 SYDVKM. The CDR3 totals 16 residues. J gave up 0 bases and V 2 bases, and 2 bases lay outside the gene matches. The CDR3 reads CASSLGQGLAKNIQYF. The CDR3 nucleotides are TGTGCCAGCAGTTTAGGACAGGGGCTAGCCAAAAACATTCAGTACTTC.

This clone was observed a single time. The V call is TRBV2, the J call TRBJ2-1; D may be TRBD2 (6 bases). The CDR3 spans 15 residues. From germline, CDR1 is SNHLY and CDR2 FYNNEI. V was pared by 7 bases and J by 0 bases, with 13 bases between. CDR3 region: CASTGGTSSYNEQFF. CDR3 DNA: TGTGCCAGCACGGGCGGGACGAGCTCCTACAATGAGCAGTTCTTC.

This clone was seen more than once but under ten times. This chain joins TRBV5-5 and TRBJ2-5, with 10 nucleotides matching TRBD2. The V and J ends lost 0 bases and 5 bases, in that order; junction bases with no gene match: 7. The CDR3 loop spans 16 amino acids. CDR1 and CDR2 (germline): SGHKS, YYEKEE (reference sequence). CDR3 bases: TGTGCCAGCAGCTTGGAATTAGCGGGAGGTCGGGAGACCCAGTACTTC. It specifies CASSLELAGGRETQYF.

This clone came up a few times. The rearrangement links TRBV4-1 to TRBJ1-5; no reliable D call. The length of the CDR3 is 14 residues. Germline V gives CDR1 MGHRA, CDR2 YSYEKL. V was clipped by 0 bases and J by 4 bases, with 7 bases between them. The DNA for the CDR3 is TGCGCCAGCAGCCAAGAATCAGGTAATCAGCCCCAGCATTTT. The encoded protein is CASSQESGNQPQHF.

The chain links TRBV5-1 to TRBJ2-1, with 12 bases matching TRBD2. The trim removed 0 bases at V and 7 bases at J, leaving 2 bases unmatched. The CDR3 is 15 amino acids. Germline CDR1 SGHRS, CDR2 YFSETQ. The CDR3 sequence: CASSLASGGGNEQFF. The CDR3 region has the DNA TGCGCCAGCAGCTTGGCTAGCGGGGGGGGTAATGAGCAGTTCTTC. The full variable domain, completed using reference TRBV5-1 and TRBJ2-1, is KAGVTQTPRYLIKTRGQQVTLSCSPISGHRSVSWYQQTPGQGLQFLFEYFSETQRNKGNFPGRFSGRQFSNSRSEMNVSTLELGDSALYLCASSLASGGGNEQFFGPGTRLTVL.

The chain recombines TRBV5-6 with TRBJ2-1; 7 nucleotides match TRBD2. With 2 bases clipped from V and 5 bases from J, the junction kept 13 bases outside the gene matches. The CDR3 loop spans 17 amino acids. The germline gives CDR1 SGHDT, CDR2 YYEEEE. CDR3 residues: CASSFWVGGRSDNEQFF. As DNA, the CDR3 is TGTGCCAGCAGCTTCTGGGTGGGAGGGCGCTCAGACAATGAGCAGTTCTTC.

The V call is TRBV4-3, the J call TRBJ2-6; 8 bases map to TRBD1. The ends lost 3 bases at V and 0 bases at J; junction bases unmatched: 7. Germline CDR1 LGHNA, CDR2 YSLEER. This CDR3 contains 18 residues. The CDR3 reads CASSQWLTGVSGANVLTF. In DNA, the CDR3 is TGCGCCAGCAGCCAGTGGCTGACAGGGGTCTCTGGGGCCAACGTCCTGACTTTC.

This clone was observed a few times. The chain carries TRBV11-2 and TRBJ2-2; D is perhaps TRBD2 (5 bases). This CDR3 comprises 17 residues. The germline V gene has CDR1 SGHAT and CDR2 FQNNGV. Deletions cut 5 bases from V and 3 bases from J, with 19 bases between. CDR3 protein: CASSPFVYGLYTGELFF. CDR3 in DNA: TGTGCCAGCAGCCCATTCGTATACGGACTTTACACCGGGGAGCTGTTTTTT.

V gene TRBV21-1 combines with J gene TRBJ2-3; no check of the table's D call, TRBD2, against the DNA was made. TRBV21-1 represents a pseudogene. The CDR3 totals 18 residues. DNA for the CDR3: TGTGCCAGCAGCACAAGCCAAGTGGCAGGGCGGGACACAGATACGCAGTATTTT. This translates into CASSTSQVAGRDTDTQYF.

The V call is TRBV11-3, the J call TRBJ1-6; the match to TRBD1 covers 7 bases. J gave up 10 bases and V 5 bases, and 11 bases lay outside the gene matches. This CDR3 is built from 15 residues. Germline V gene lookup returns CDR1 SGHNT and CDR2 YENEEA. CDR3: CASSPPRQGRSPLHF. In DNA, the CDR3 is TGTGCCAGCAGCCCTCCCCGACAGGGTAGATCACCCCTCCACTTT.

The rearrangement links TRBV4-3 to TRBJ1-1, with 7 bases aligning to TRBD1. Germline V gene sequence: CDR1 LGHNA, CDR2 YSLEER. The CDR3 is 14 residues long. V shed 0 bases and J 5 bases; nucleotides not matched to a gene: 3. The CDR3 is CASSQDRGFTEAFF. CDR3 nucleotide sequence: TGCGCCAGCAGCCAAGACAGGGGGTTTACTGAAGCTTTCTTT.

There are a few counts of this clone. This rearrangement joins TRBV4-2 to TRBJ2-3; 9 nucleotides align to TRBD2. Looked up from germline, CDR1 is LGHNA and CDR2 is YNFKEQ. The CDR3 contains 15 residues. Germline trimming cut 6 bases from V and 2 bases from J; bases unmatched to any gene: 6. CDR3 bases: TGTGCCAGCAGGGCGGGGGGGGACATCACAGATACGCAGTATTTT. Its protein is CASRAGGDITDTQYF.

The genes are TRBV9 and TRBJ1-6, with TRBD1 identical over 7 bases. The CDR3 consists of 16 residues. Trimming removed 0 bases from V and 4 bases from J; junction bases left unmatched: 4. Germline V CDR1 and CDR2: SGDLS, YYNGEE. CDR3 region: CASSVGLTGYNSPLHF. The CDR3 bases are TGTGCCAGCAGCGTAGGACTGACAGGGTATAATTCACCCCTCCACTTT.

Written as DNA, the CDR3 is TGTGCCAGCAGCTTGTGGGGAGGAAACACTGAAGCTTTCTTT. This codes for CASSLWGGNTEAFF. The rearrangement uses TRBV5-6 and TRBJ1-1, with D hard to call. The V gene lost 1 base and the J gene lost 2 bases, with 9 bases spanning the gap. This CDR3 contains 14 residues. Germline V lookup: CDR1 SGHDT, CDR2 YYEEEE.

This CDR3 is CASSSLSYEQYF. The CDR3 region has the DNA TGTGCCAGCAGTTCCCTATCGTACGAGCAGTACTTC. The V and J genes are TRBV27 and TRBJ2-7; D is ambiguous. The V end lost 4 bases, the J end lost 4 bases, and 8 bases lay between the germline ends. Germline V gene sequence: CDR1 MNHEY, CDR2 SMNVEV (reference sequence). The CDR3 has 12 residues.

The rearrangement uses TRBV19 and TRBJ1-5; TRBD1 is a possible D gene (5 bases). V lost 5 bases to trimming and J lost 6 bases, with 20 bases between them. The CDR3 length is 16 residues. Germline V gene data show CDR1 as LNHDA and CDR2 as SQIVND (reference sequence). CDR3 residues: CASSPHGQLGGQPQHF. CDR3 DNA: TGTGCCAGTAGTCCCCACGGACAACTGGGAGGTCAGCCCCAGCATTTT.

The sample holds a few counts of this clone. The V call is TRBV5-1, the J call TRBJ2-2, with 11 bases aligning to TRBD2. Germline V CDR1 and CDR2: SGHRS, YFSETQ. V was clipped by 4 bases and J by 5 bases; unmatched bases: 10. This CDR3 spans 17 amino acids. The CDR3 coding sequence is TGCGCCAGCAGCCACCAAACACTAGCGGGAGAAACCGGGGAGCTGTTTTTT. Protein: CASSHQTLAGETGELFF. Based on the CDR3 plus reference TRBV5-1 and TRBJ2-2, the full variable domain is KAGVTQTPRYLIKTRGQQVTLSCSPISGHRSVSWYQQTPGQGLQFLFEYFSETQRNKGNFPGRFSGRQFSNSRSEMNVSTLELGDSALYLCASSHQTLAGETGELFFGEGSRLTVL.

V gene TRBV2 combines with J gene TRBJ2-7, with a tentative D call TRBD1 (6 bases). The CDR3 totals 13 residues. Trimming left V 5 bases short and J 3 bases short, with 11 bases between. Germline V gene data show CDR1 as SNHLY and CDR2 as FYNNEI. As DNA, the CDR3 is TGTGCCAGCAGTCAGGACAGTAACTACGAGCAGTACTTC. Protein sequence: CASSQDSNYEQYF. Together with reference TRBV2 and TRBJ2-7, the CDR3 gives the full variable domain: EPEVTQTPSHQVTQMGQEVILRCVPISNHLYFYWYRQILGQKVEFLVSFYNNEISEKSEIFDDQFSVERPDGSNFTLKIRSTKLEDSAMYFCASSQDSNYEQYFGPGTRLTVT.

The chain couples TRBV11-2 to TRBJ2-1, with unresolved D. Germline V gene sequence: CDR1 SGHAT, CDR2 FQNNGV. The CDR3 sequence is 14 residues long. V lost 0 bases and J lost 5, with 8 bases in between. The CDR3 is CASSLDPLDNEQFF. For the CDR3, the DNA is TGTGCCAGCAGCTTAGATCCCCTTGACAATGAGCAGTTCTTC.

V usage is TRBV28 and J usage is TRBJ2-3; 11 bases map to TRBD2. Germline CDR1 and CDR2: MDHEN and SYDVKM. The CDR3 loop spans 16 amino acids. V lost 5 bases to trimming and J lost 2 bases; unmatched junction nucleotides: 6. CDR3 protein: CASSPGTSGITDTQYF. The CDR3 bases are TGTGCCAGCAGTCCAGGGACTAGCGGAATCACAGATACGCAGTATTTT.

The chain has TRBV19 and TRBJ1-1, with unresolved D. The V end was cut by 5 bases, the J end by 4 bases, with 11 bases between. Germline CDR1 reads LNHDA; CDR2 reads SQIVND (reference sequence). The CDR3 runs to 13 residues. The CDR3 is CASSPRSGTEAFF. DNA of the CDR3: TGTGCCAGTAGTCCCCGTTCCGGCACTGAAGCTTTCTTT.

V is TRBV6-1 and J is TRBJ1-1; 9 bases align to TRBD1. Per the germline V gene, CDR1 is MNHNS and CDR2 is SASEGT. This CDR3 region has 15 residues. V gave up 0 bases and J gave up 5 bases; unmatched junction bases: 4. CDR3 coding DNA: TGTGCCAGCAGTGAAGCGGGACAGGGCGGGACTGAAGCTTTCTTT. Encoded protein: CASSEAGQGGTEAFF.